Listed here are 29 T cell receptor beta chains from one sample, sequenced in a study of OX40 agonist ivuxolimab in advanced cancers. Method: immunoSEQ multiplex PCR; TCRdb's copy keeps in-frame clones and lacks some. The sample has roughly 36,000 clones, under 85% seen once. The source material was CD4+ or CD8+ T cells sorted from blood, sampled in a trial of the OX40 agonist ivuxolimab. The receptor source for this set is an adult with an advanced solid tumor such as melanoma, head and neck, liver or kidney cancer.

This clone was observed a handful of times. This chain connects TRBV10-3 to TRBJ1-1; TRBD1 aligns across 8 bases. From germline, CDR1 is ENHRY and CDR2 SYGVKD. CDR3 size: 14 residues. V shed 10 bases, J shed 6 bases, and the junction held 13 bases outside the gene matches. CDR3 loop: CATQKTGGEAEAFF. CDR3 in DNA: TGTGCCACCCAGAAAACAGGGGGAGAGGCTGAAGCTTTCTTT.

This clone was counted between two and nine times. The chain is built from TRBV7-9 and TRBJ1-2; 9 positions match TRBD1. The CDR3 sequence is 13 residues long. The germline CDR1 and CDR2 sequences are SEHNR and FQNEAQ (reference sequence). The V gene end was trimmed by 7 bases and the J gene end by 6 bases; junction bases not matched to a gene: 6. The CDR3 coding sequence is TGTGCCAGCACCGGGACAGGGTTTGATGGCTACACCTTC. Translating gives CASTGTGFDGYTF.

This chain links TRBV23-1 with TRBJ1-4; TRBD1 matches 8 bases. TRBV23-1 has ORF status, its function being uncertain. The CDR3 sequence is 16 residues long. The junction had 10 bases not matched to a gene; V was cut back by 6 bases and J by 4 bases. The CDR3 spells CASRAQGADINEKLFF. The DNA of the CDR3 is TGCGCCAGCAGGGCCCAGGGGGCGGATATTAATGAAAAACTGTTTTTT.

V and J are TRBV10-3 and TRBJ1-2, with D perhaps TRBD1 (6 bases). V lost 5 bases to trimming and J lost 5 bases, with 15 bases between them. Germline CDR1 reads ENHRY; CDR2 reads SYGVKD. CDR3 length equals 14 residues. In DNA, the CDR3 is TGTGCCATCAGTAGTACAGGGTCTAGTTATGGCTACACCTTC. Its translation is CAISSTGSSYGYTF.

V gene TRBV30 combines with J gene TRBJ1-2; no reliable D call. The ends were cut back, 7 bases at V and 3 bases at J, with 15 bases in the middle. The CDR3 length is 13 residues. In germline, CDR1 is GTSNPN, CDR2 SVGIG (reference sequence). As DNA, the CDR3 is TGTGCCTACACACCGTACGGGGACTATGGCTACACCTTC. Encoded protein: CAYTPYGDYGYTF.

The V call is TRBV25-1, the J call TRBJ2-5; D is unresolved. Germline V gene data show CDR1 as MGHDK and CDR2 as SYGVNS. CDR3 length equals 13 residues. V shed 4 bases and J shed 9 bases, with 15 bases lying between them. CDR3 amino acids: CASSGPLGLAQYF. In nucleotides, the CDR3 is TGTGCCAGCAGTGGCCCTCTTGGCTTGGCCCAGTACTTC.

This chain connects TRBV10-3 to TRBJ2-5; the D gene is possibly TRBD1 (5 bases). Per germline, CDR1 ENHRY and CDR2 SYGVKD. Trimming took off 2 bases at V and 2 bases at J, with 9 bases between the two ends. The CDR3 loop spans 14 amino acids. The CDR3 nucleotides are TGTGCCATCAGTGAGGGATCAGGGCAAGAGACCCAGTACTTC. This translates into CAISEGSGQETQYF.

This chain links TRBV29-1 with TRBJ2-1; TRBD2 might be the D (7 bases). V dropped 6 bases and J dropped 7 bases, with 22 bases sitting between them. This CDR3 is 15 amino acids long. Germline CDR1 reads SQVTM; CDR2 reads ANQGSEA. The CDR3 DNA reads TGCAGCGTAGGAGGGGGGGGCGCGGGTTTTAATGAGCAGTTCTTC. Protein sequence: CSVGGGGAGFNEQFF.

This CDR3 is CASTSSFGSLGSPLHF. The CDR3, as DNA: TGTGCCAGTACCTCGTCATTCGGGTCCCTGGGTTCACCCCTCCACTTT. The chain is built from TRBV19 and TRBJ1-6; D unresolved. The CDR3 has 16 residues. V dropped 7 bases and J dropped 9 bases, with 22 bases sitting between them. Looked up from germline, CDR1 is LNHDA and CDR2 is SQIVND (reference sequence).

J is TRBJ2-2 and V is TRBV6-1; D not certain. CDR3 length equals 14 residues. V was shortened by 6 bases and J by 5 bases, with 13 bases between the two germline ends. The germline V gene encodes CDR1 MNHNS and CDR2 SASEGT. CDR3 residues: CASSAPAGTGELFF. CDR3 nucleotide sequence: TGTGCCAGCAGCGCACCGGCAGGAACCGGGGAGCTGTTTTTT.

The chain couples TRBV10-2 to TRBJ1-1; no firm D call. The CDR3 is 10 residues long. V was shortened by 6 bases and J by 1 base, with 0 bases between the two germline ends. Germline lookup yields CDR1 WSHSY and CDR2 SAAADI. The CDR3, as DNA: TGCGCCAGCAGGAACACTGAAGCTTTCTTT. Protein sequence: CASRNTEAFF.

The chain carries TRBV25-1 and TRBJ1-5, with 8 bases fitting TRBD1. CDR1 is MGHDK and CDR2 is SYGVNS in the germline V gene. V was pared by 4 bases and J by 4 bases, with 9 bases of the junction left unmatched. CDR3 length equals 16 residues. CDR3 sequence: CASSAAGGVWNQPQHF. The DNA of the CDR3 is TGTGCCAGCAGTGCGGCAGGGGGCGTTTGGAATCAGCCCCAGCATTTT.

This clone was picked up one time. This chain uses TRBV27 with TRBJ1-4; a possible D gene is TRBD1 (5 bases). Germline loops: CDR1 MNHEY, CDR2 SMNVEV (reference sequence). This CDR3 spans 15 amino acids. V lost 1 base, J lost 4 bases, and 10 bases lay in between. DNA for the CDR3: TGTGCCAGCAGTTTATTTGGGGGAGGTAATGAAAAACTGTTTTTT. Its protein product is CASSLFGGGNEKLFF.

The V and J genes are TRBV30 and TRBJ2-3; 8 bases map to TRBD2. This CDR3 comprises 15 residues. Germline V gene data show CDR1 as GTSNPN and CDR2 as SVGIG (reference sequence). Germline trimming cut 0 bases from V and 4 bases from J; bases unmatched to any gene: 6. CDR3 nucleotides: TGTGCCTGGAGTGTATACGGGGGGGCCGCAGATACGCAGTATTTT. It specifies CAWSVYGGAADTQYF.

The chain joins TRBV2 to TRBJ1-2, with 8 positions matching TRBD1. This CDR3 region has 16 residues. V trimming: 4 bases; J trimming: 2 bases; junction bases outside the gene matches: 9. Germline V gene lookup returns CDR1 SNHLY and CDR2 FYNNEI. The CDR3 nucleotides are TGTGCCAGCAGTGGATCAGTGTACAGGGGGAACTATGGCTACACCTTC. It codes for CASSGSVYRGNYGYTF.

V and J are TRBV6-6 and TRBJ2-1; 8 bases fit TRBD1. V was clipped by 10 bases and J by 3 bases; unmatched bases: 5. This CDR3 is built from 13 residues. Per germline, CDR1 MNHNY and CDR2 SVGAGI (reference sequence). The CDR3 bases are TGTGCCACCCAGGGACAGGTCTACAATGAGCAGTTCTTC. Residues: CATQGQVYNEQFF.

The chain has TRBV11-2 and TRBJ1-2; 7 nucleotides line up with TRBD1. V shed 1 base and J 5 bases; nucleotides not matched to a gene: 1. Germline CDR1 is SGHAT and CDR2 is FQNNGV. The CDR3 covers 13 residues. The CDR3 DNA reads TGTGCCAGCAGCTTAGGCAGGGGGTATGGCTACACCTTC. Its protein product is CASSLGRGYGYTF.

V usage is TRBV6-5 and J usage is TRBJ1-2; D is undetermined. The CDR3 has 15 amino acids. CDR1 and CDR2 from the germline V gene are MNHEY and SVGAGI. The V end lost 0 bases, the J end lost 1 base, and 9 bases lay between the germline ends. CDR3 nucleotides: TGTGCCAGCAGTTACTCGATTACTATTAACTATGGCTACACCTTC. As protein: CASSYSITINYGYTF.

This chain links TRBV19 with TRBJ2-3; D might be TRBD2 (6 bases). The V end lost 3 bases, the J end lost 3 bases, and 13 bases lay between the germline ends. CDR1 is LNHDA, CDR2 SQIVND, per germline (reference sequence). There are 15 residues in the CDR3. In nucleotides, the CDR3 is TGTGCCAGTAGTATGGCGGGACTCCAAACAGATACGCAGTATTTT. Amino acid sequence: CASSMAGLQTDTQYF.

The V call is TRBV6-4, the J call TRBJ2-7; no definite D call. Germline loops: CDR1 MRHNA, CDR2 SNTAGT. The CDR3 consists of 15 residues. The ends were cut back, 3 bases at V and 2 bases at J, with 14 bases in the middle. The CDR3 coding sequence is TGTGCCAGCAGTGAATTTGGTAGGCAGGCCTACGAGCAGTACGTC. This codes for CASSEFGRQAYEQYV.

The CDR3 DNA reads TGTGCCAGCAGCTTTGCAATAGCGGGGCGCACAGATACGCAGTATTTT. This codes for CASSFAIAGRTDTQYF. J is TRBJ2-3 and V is TRBV7-9; 8 nucleotides align to TRBD2. The CDR3 loop spans 16 amino acids. The trim removed 3 bases at V and 1 base at J, leaving 6 bases unmatched. Germline CDR1 reads SEHNR; CDR2 reads FQNEAQ (reference sequence). Together with reference TRBV7-9 and TRBJ2-3, the CDR3 gives the full variable domain: DTGVSQNPRHKITKRGQNVTFRCDPISEHNRLYWYRQTLGQGPEFLTYFQNEAQLEKSRLLSDRFSAERPKGSFSTLEIQRTEQGDSAMYLCASSFAIAGRTDTQYFGPGTRLTVL.

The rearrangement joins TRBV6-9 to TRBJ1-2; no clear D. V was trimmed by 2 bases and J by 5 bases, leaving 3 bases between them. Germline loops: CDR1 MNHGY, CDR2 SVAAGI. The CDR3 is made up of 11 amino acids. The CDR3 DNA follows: TGTGCCAGCAGTTATGGGTATGGCTACACCTTC. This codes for CASSYGYGYTF.

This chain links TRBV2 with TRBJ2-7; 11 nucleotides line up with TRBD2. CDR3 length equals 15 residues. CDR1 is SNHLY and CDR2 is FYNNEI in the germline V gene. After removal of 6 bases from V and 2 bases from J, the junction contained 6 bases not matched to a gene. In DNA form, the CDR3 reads TGTGCCAGCAGCGAGACTAGCGGGGTCCCCTACGAGCAGTACGTC. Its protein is CASSETSGVPYEQYV.

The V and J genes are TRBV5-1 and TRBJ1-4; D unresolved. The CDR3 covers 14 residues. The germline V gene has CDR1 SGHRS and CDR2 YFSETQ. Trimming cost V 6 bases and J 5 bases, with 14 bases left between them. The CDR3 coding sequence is TGCGCCAGCACCCCGGGCGGGAGGAATGAAAAACTGTTTTTT. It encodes CASTPGGRNEKLFF.

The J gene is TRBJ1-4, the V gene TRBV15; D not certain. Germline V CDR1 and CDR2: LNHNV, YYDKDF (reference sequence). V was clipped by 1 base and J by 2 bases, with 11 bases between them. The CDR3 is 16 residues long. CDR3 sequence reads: CATSRVERRTNEKLFF. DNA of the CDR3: TGTGCCACCAGCAGAGTCGAGCGTCGGACTAATGAAAAACTGTTTTTT.

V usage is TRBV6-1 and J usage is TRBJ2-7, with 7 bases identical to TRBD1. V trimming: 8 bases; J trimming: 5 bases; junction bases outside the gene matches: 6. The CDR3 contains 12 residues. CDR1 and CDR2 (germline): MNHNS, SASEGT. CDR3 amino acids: CASQLDRDEQYV. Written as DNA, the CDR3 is TGTGCCAGCCAACTAGACAGGGACGAGCAGTACGTC.

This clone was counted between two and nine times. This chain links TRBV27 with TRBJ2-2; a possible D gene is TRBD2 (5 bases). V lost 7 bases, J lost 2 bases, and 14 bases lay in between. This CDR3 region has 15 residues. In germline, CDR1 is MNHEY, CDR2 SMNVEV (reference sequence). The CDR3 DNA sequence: TGTGCCAGCAAGGACCGGGGTTTTAACACCGGGGAGCTGTTTTTT. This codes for CASKDRGFNTGELFF.

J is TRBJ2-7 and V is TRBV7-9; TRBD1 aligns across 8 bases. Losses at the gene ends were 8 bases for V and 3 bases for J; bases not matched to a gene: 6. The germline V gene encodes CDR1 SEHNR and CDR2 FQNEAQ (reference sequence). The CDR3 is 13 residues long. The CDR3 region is CASGRGQGYEQYF. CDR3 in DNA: TGTGCCAGCGGCCGCGGACAGGGCTACGAGCAGTACTTC.

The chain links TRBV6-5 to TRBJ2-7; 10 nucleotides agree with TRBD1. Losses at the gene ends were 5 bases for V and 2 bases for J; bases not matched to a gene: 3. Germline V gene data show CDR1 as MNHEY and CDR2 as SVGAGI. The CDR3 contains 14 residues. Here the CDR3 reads CASSRTGGTYEQYV. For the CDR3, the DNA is TGTGCCAGCAGTAGGACAGGGGGGACCTACGAGCAGTACGTC.